The 2 T cell receptor beta chains reported below all come from one sample, sequenced in a study of T cell responses to AZD1222 COVID-19 vaccine. The assay was immunoSEQ multiplex PCR, and TCRdb's table has in-frame clones only and misses some. The table lists about 150,000 clones, more than 80% of them singletons. The sample in question was peripheral blood, obtained on day 0 of AZD1222 vaccination. The receptors were sampled from an adult in good health.

Regarding this clone: Other DNA sequences of this sample code for an identical CDR3. The gene calls are TRBV20-1 and TRBJ2-7; tentative D call: TRBD1 (6 bases). This CDR3 has 11 residues. CDR1 DFQATT and CDR2 SNEGSKA come from the germline V gene (reference sequence). V dropped 2 bases and J dropped 4 bases, with 6 bases sitting between them. CDR3 nucleotide sequence: TGCAGTGCTAGACAGGGGTACGAGCAGTACGTC. As protein: CSARQGYEQYV.

This clone was counted a single time. V is TRBV29-1 and J is TRBJ1-2; the D gene is possibly TRBD1 (5 bases). CDR1 is SQVTM, CDR2 ANQGSEA, per germline. The V end was cut by 6 bases, the J end by 4 bases, with 15 bases between. The CDR3 is made up of 13 amino acids. The CDR3 nucleotides read TGCAGCGTACTCAGGGAGATGGGCTATGGCTACACCTTC. Encoded protein: CSVLREMGYGYTF. The full variable domain, rest sourced from reference TRBV29-1 and TRBJ1-2, is SAVISQKPSRDICQRGTSLTIQCQVDSQVTMMFWYRQQPGQSLTLIATANQGSEATYESGFVIDKFPISRPNLTFSTLTVSNMSPEDSSIYLCSVLREMGYGYTFGSGTRLTVV.